This is a list of T cell receptor beta chains from one sample in a study of Graves' ophthalmopathy and Graves' hyperthyroidism. TCRdb analysed the multiplex PCR reads with MiXCR anew, one entry per CDR3 protein. Among about 740,000 distinct CDR3 sequences listed, roughly 40% were seen once. Sequencing was done on a sample of peripheral blood. The receptor source for this set is an adult man with Graves' ophthalmopathy. Both conserved end residues are part of each CDR3. Fields, in order: V gene, CDR3 protein.

TRBV7-7,CASSVAQGFEQPQHF
TRBV19,CASTGLAGGTGELFF
TRBV6-5,CASSYGTGGNYGYTF
TRBV24-1,CATSDFGITGELFF
TRBV7-9,CASSHVPGPPYEQYF
TRBV2,CASKIGEGGNTIYF
TRBV10-3,CAIRGTGVNNSPLHF
TRBV6-5,CASRPSGADTTYEQYF
TRBV7-9,CASSSGTAWDF
TRBV2,CASSQRRGSIFSPLHF
TRBV10-1,CASSVTGEGAEAFF
TRBV29-1,CSLARAGETQYF
TRBV19,CASSIQGATNTGELFF
TRBV7-9,CASSQERRTKAFF
TRBV12-3/TRBV12-4,CASRRQGVDEQYF
TRBV25-1,CASILRGGEVSGANVLTF
TRBV2,CASSTRGPWAPLHF
TRBV7-9,CASSLRGPSEQYF
TRBV12-3/TRBV12-4,CASSGQGSEKLFF
TRBV4-1,CASSPGGGGPTEAFF
TRBV29-1,CSALASSETQYF
TRBV7-9,CASSLGAIYINTEAFF
TRBV19,CASGGQMPGANVLTF
TRBV29-1,CSSLASNQPQHF